Listed here are 30 T cell receptor beta chains from one sample, sequenced in a study of T cells after yellow fever vaccination. In TCRdb, the 5' RACE reads were re-called with MiXCR into one record per CDR3 protein. Found here are under 40,000 distinct CDR3 sequences, more than 6.5% of them singletons; the top ten hold about 20%. Material: PBMCs, either bulk or a sorted T-cell subset (CD4+, CD8+, memory, or dextramer-sorted; not recorded which), obtained on the day of the first yellow fever vaccination. The receptors stem from a man between 18 and 35 years old who received the YFV17D yellow fever vaccine.

In this sample, this clonotype turned up many times. The chain joins TRBV11-2 to TRBJ2-7, with D possibly TRBD2 on 6 matching bases. V dropped 3 bases and J dropped 1 base, with 22 bases sitting between them. There are 18 residues in the CDR3. Germline V lookup: CDR1 SGHAT, CDR2 FQNNGV. The CDR3 DNA reads as TGTGCCAGCAGCTTTTCGGACGGCGGAGGGTTGTGGTCCTACGAGCAGTACGTC. This codes for CASSFSDGGGLWSYEQYV.

This clonotype came up many times. The rearrangement links TRBV10-3 to TRBJ2-1; D is unclear. Trimming shortened V by 0 bases and J by 1 base, and 10 bases separated the two germline ends. CDR3 size: 16 residues. Germline-derived CDR1 and CDR2 are ENHRY and SYGVKD. In DNA form, the CDR3 reads TGTGCCATCAGTGAGTCGTTGGGGTCGTCCTACAATGAGCAGTTCTTC. Translating gives CAISESLGSSYNEQFF.

This clonotype has at least ten counts. The genes are TRBV12-3 or TRBV12-4 and TRBJ1-6; possible D gene TRBD1, 6 bases. V gave up 6 bases and J gave up 2 bases, with 14 bases separating them. This CDR3 is built from 16 residues. The DNA of the CDR3 is TGTGCCAGCAGCCCGAGGGGGGATACCTATAATTCACCCCTCCACTTT. This gives the protein CASSPRGDTYNSPLHF.

This clonotype was picked up many times. The V gene is TRBV2, the J gene TRBJ2-6, with a tentative D call TRBD1 (5 bases). Trimming took off 1 base at V and 0 bases at J, with 10 bases between the two ends. This CDR3 comprises 17 residues. Germline CDR1 SNHLY, CDR2 FYNNEI. The CDR3, as DNA: TGTGCCAGCAGTGAAGGGGGCAGCTCCTCTGGGGCCAACGTCCTGACTTTC. As protein: CASSEGGSSSGANVLTF.

This clonotype has at least ten counts. The V gene is TRBV4-3, the J gene TRBJ1-3; D not certain. V was shortened by 1 base and J by 3 bases, with 13 bases between the two germline ends. Germline CDR1 is LGHNA and CDR2 is YSLEER. The CDR3 contains 16 residues. The CDR3 loop is CASSQGSGVGGNTIYF. The CDR3 coding sequence is TGCGCCAGCAGCCAAGGTTCCGGGGTTGGTGGAAACACCATATATTTT.

This clonotype was picked up many times. The chain employs TRBV7-2 and TRBJ2-1; D gene uncertain. Germline CDR1 and CDR2: SGHTA and FQGNSA. Trimming left V 0 bases short and J 0 bases short, with 9 bases between. The CDR3 totals 16 residues. The CDR3 DNA is TGTGCCAGCAGCTTAGCGCACACCCGCTCCTACAATGAGCAGTTCTTC. Encoded protein: CASSLAHTRSYNEQFF.

This clonotype was counted ten times or more. The CDR3 region is CSAPRNTGGFAQPQHF. DNA for the CDR3: TGCAGTGCTCCTAGAAACACAGGGGGCTTCGCTCAGCCCCAGCATTTT. V and J are TRBV20-1 and TRBJ1-5, with 9 bases identical to TRBD1. J lost 6 bases, V lost 5 bases, and 14 bases had no gene match. CDR1 and CDR2 from the germline V gene are DFQATT and SNEGSKA (reference sequence). CDR3 length: 16 residues.

This clonotype was observed many times. The rearrangement uses TRBV6-1 and TRBJ1-4; no definite D call. Trimming shortened V by 7 bases and J by 4 bases, and 13 bases separated the two germline ends. CDR3 length: 14 amino acids. Germline V gene lookup returns CDR1 MNHNS and CDR2 SASEGT. The CDR3, as DNA: TGTGCCAGCACTGCTGGCCTACGTAATGAAAAACTGTTTTTT. Its translation: CASTAGLRNEKLFF.

This clonotype was observed at least ten times. The rearrangement links TRBV7-2 to TRBJ1-5; D gene unclear. The CDR3 has 13 amino acids. V lost 2 bases and J 1 base, leaving 3 bases between the germline ends. Germline V gives CDR1 SGHTA, CDR2 FQGNSA. CDR3 coding DNA: TGTGCCAGCAGCTTATGGAGCAATCAGCCCCAGCATTTT. This codes for CASSLWSNQPQHF.

This clonotype was seen ten or more times. The chain combines TRBV12-3 or TRBV12-4 with TRBJ2-4; 9 bases match TRBD2. Trimming cost V 2 bases and J 2 bases; bases outside gene matches: 4. This CDR3 is built from 16 residues. CDR3 bases: TGTGCCAGCAGTTTAAGCCTAGCGGGGCCCAAAAACATTCAGTACTTC. The encoded protein is CASSLSLAGPKNIQYF.

This clonotype was observed many times. The chain recombines TRBV20-1 with TRBJ1-1; D remains ambiguous. The germline V gene encodes CDR1 DFQATT and CDR2 SNEGSKA (reference sequence). The CDR3 has 14 residues. The germline V and J ends were trimmed by 8 bases and 0 bases, with 16 bases remaining between them. CDR3 sequence (DNA): TGCAGTCCCCTAAGTGGGGTAATGAACACTGAAGCTTTCTTT. It specifies CSPLSGVMNTEAFF.

This clonotype was detected many times. V and J are TRBV7-8 and TRBJ1-2; D is possibly TRBD1 (5 bases). The ends were cut back, 0 bases at V and 4 bases at J, with 9 bases in the middle. This CDR3 comprises 14 residues. Germline CDR1 is SGHVS and CDR2 is FQNEAQ. CDR3 sequence reads: CASSLAGTGYGYTF. The DNA for the CDR3 is TGTGCCAGCAGCTTAGCTGGGACGGGCTATGGCTACACCTTC.

This clonotype was seen many times. The chain carries TRBV11-2 and TRBJ1-1; D gene uncertain. The CDR3 runs to 13 residues. Per germline, CDR1 SGHAT and CDR2 FQNNGV. V shed 5 bases and J shed 1 base, with 8 bases lying between them. CDR3 coding DNA: TGTGCCAGCAGCACCTTGGGGAACACTGAAGCTTTCTTT. Its protein is CASSTLGNTEAFF.

This rearrangement joins TRBV7-3 to TRBJ1-2; the D is unclear. Germline assignment: CDR1 SGHTA and CDR2 FQGTGA. This CDR3 has 14 amino acids. Trimming cost V 0 bases and J 8 bases, with 13 bases left between them. CDR3 amino acids: CASSLTHGSGGYTF. CDR3 DNA: TGTGCCAGCAGCTTAACGCATGGGTCTGGCGGCTACACCTTC. Based on the CDR3 plus reference TRBV7-3 and TRBJ1-2, the full variable domain is GAGVSQTPSNKVTEKGKYVELRCDPISGHTALYWYRQSLGQGPEFLIYFQGTGAADDSGLPNDRFFAVRPEGSVSTLKIQRTERGDSAVYLCASSLTHGSGGYTFGSGTRLTVV.

The chain combines TRBV29-1 with TRBJ1-3; tentative D call: TRBD1 (5 bases). V was clipped by 7 bases and J by 7 bases, with 26 bases between them. Looked up from germline, CDR1 is SQVTM and CDR2 is ANQGSEA. The CDR3 consists of 16 residues. Written as DNA, the CDR3 is TGCAGCGCCCTTAAAGCGGTGGGGGACGGGCGGAACACCATATATTTT. This sequence encodes CSALKAVGDGRNTIYF.

A note on this clonotype: A read error may produce the germline difference seen at one junction end. V and J are TRBV3-1 and TRBJ1-5; 8 bases line up with TRBD1. This CDR3 spans 15 amino acids. The germline gives CDR1 LGHDT, CDR2 YNNKEL (reference sequence). The DNA for the CDR3 is TGTGCCTGCAGCCCAGGACAGGGTCATCGTCAGCCCCAGCATTTT. This codes for CACSPGQGHRQPQHF.

At least ten counts were recorded for this clonotype. The chain combines TRBV5-6 with TRBJ2-7; 8 bases match TRBD1. CDR3 length: 15 residues. After removal of 4 bases from V and 2 bases from J, the junction contained 8 bases not matched to a gene. Germline values: CDR1 SGHDT, CDR2 YYEEEE. CDR3 nucleotide sequence: TGTGCCAGCAGCGGCCGTGGACAGGGTACCTACGAGCAGTACTTC. This translates into CASSGRGQGTYEQYF.

This clonotype was picked up many times. V and J are TRBV7-9 and TRBJ1-1; possible D gene TRBD1, 5 bases. This CDR3 is built from 15 residues. Germline CDR1 reads SEHNR; CDR2 reads FQNEAQ (reference sequence). V shed 5 bases and J shed 3 bases, with 16 bases lying between them. The CDR3: CASSPRAGQYTEAFF. The CDR3 region has the DNA TGTGCCAGCAGCCCCCGGGCAGGACAATACACTGAAGCTTTCTTT. Full variable domain (outside the CDR3, taken from reference TRBV7-9 and TRBJ1-1): DTGVSQNPRHKITKRGQNVTFRCDPISEHNRLYWYRQTLGQGPEFLTYFQNEAQLEKSRLLSDRFSAERPKGSFSTLEIQRTEQGDSAMYLCASSPRAGQYTEAFFGQGTRLTVV.

This clonotype was recorded many times. The genes are TRBV4-3 and TRBJ2-1; TRBD2 aligns across 8 bases. This CDR3 spans 16 amino acids. Germline CDR1 is LGHNA and CDR2 is YSLEER. With 0 bases clipped from V and 4 bases from J, the junction kept 5 bases outside the gene matches. CDR3 in DNA: TGCGCCAGCAGCCAAGATACGGGGGGGTCTTACAATGAGCAGTTCTTC. It specifies CASSQDTGGSYNEQFF.

This clonotype appeared many times. The V call is TRBV5-1, the J call TRBJ2-1; 9 bases agree with TRBD2. CDR1 SGHRS and CDR2 YFSETQ come from the germline V gene. V was clipped by 0 bases and J by 4 bases; unmatched bases: 5. CDR3 length: 16 residues. The CDR3 here is CASSLAAGGLYNEQFF. The CDR3 DNA reads TGCGCCAGCAGCTTGGCTGCGGGGGGGCTTTACAATGAGCAGTTCTTC.

This clonotype occurred many times. V and J are TRBV6-5 and TRBJ1-1; no reliable D call. The CDR3 length is 13 residues. V was cut by 3 bases and J by 1 base, with 6 bases left in between. CDR1 is MNHEY and CDR2 is SVGAGI in the germline V gene. Here the CDR3 DNA reads TGTGCCAGCAGTTATTCAGCGAACACTGAAGCTTTCTTT. Its protein is CASSYSANTEAFF.

This clonotype was recorded at least ten times. This chain joins TRBV15 and TRBJ1-5; D is unclear. The CDR3 sequence is 14 residues long. CDR1 is LNHNV, CDR2 YYDKDF, per germline (reference sequence). Trimming pared 4 bases from V and 0 bases from J, leaving 7 bases between. CDR3 loop: CATSKYGSNQPQHF. CDR3 nucleotides: TGTGCCACCAGCAAATACGGTAGCAATCAGCCCCAGCATTTT.

This clonotype was seen a handful of times. V usage is TRBV5-8 and J usage is TRBJ2-5; TRBD2 matches at 12 bases. Germline trimming cut 4 bases from V and 4 bases from J; bases unmatched to any gene: 8. The CDR3 is 16 amino acids. Germline loops: CDR1 SGHTS, CDR2 YDEGEE. The CDR3 region is CASSPGLAGGVETQYF. For the CDR3, the DNA is TGTGCCAGCAGCCCCGGGCTAGCGGGGGGGGTAGAGACCCAGTACTTC.

In this sample, this clonotype turned up a few times. The chain couples TRBV3-1 to TRBJ2-7; 9 bases agree with TRBD2. After removal of 5 bases from V and 6 bases from J, the junction contained 8 bases not matched to a gene. The germline gives CDR1 LGHDT, CDR2 YNNKEL (reference sequence). The CDR3 is 14 residues long. CDR3: CASSSGTSNGEQYF. For the CDR3, the DNA is TGTGCCAGCAGCTCCGGGACTAGCAACGGCGAGCAGTACTTC.

This clonotype has ten or more counts. The rearrangement links TRBV7-3 to TRBJ2-3, with D maybe TRBD2 (6 bases). V lost 2 bases to trimming and J lost 0 bases, with 12 bases between them. The germline V gene has CDR1 SGHTA and CDR2 FQGTGA. CDR3 length: 16 residues. In nucleotides, the CDR3 is TGTGCCAGCAGCTTATACGGGGGAGCTAGCACAGATACGCAGTATTTT. This gives the protein CASSLYGGASTDTQYF.

The rearrangement links TRBV5-4 to TRBJ1-2; possibly TRBD1 for D (5 bases). CDR1 and CDR2 from the germline V gene are SGHNT and YYREEE (reference sequence). V lost 4 bases and J 2 bases, leaving 12 bases between the germline ends. This CDR3 region has 14 residues. CDR3 region: CASSLLGGNYGYTF. In DNA form, the CDR3 reads TGTGCCAGCAGCCTGCTCGGGGGGAACTATGGCTACACCTTC.

This clonotype is deemed medium-sized. This chain joins TRBV4-2 and TRBJ1-2; no clear D. The V end was cut by 0 bases, the J end by 8 bases, with 13 bases between. Looked up from germline, CDR1 is LGHNA and CDR2 is YNFKEQ. This CDR3 has 14 amino acids. The CDR3 loop reads CASSQEVWRGGYTF. Written as DNA, the CDR3 is TGTGCCAGCAGCCAAGAAGTTTGGCGCGGAGGCTACACCTTC.

This clonotype was recorded many times. V is TRBV6-5 and J is TRBJ2-5, with TRBD2 identical over 8 bases. Looked up from germline, CDR1 is MNHEY and CDR2 is SVGAGI. The CDR3 has 15 residues. Germline trimming cut 4 bases from V and 0 bases from J; bases unmatched to any gene: 4. The CDR3 nucleotides read TGTGCCAGCAGTTCCCCTAGCGGGTACCAAGAGACCCAGTACTTC. Its protein is CASSSPSGYQETQYF.

This clonotype was picked up many times. This chain uses TRBV20-1 with TRBJ1-6, with D perhaps TRBD1 (6 bases). The CDR3 contains 16 residues. Germline V gives CDR1 DFQATT, CDR2 SNEGSKA (reference sequence). V lost 3 bases and J lost 8, with 20 bases in between. CDR3 bases: TGCAGTGCTAGGGCCAGTCCCGGGACACTAGATTCACCCCTCCACTTT. This sequence encodes CSARASPGTLDSPLHF.

By share of the sample, this clonotype is medium-sized. This chain uses TRBV6-2 or TRBV6-3 with TRBJ2-1; 9 bases match TRBD1. This CDR3 region has 16 residues. CDR1 and CDR2 from the germline V gene are MNHEY and SVGEGT. The V and J ends lost 5 bases and 5 bases, in that order; junction bases with no gene match: 10. CDR3 coding DNA: TGTGCCAGCAGTCCCCTCCGGGACAGGGTGGACAATGAGCAGTTCTTC. Amino acid sequence: CASSPLRDRVDNEQFF.